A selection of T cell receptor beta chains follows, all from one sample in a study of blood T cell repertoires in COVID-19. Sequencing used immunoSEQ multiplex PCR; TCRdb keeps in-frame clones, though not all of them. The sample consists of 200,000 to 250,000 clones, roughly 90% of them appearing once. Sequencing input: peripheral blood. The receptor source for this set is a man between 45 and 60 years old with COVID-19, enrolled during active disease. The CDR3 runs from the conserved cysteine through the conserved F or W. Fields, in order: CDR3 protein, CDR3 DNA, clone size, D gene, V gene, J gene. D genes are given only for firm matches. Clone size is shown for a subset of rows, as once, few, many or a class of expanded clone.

CDR3: CASSPSVGQGNYGYTF; DNA: TGTGCCAGCAGCCCGAGTGTGGGACAGGGTAACTATGGCTACACCTTC; size: NA; D: TRBD1; V: TRBV7-2; J: TRBJ1-2
CDR3: CASSGLRRAEAFF; DNA: TGTGCCAGCAGTGGGCTCCGCAGAGCCGAAGCTTTCTTT; size: NA; D: NA; V: TRBV27; J: TRBJ1-1
CDR3: CASSYLSPEFEKLFF; DNA: TGTGCCAGCAGTTATCTTAGCCCTGAATTTGAAAAACTGTTTTTT; size: NA; D: NA; V: TRBV6-6; J: TRBJ1-4
CDR3: CASSAFWDRSMLNSGNTIYF; DNA: TGTGCCAGCAGCGCCTTTTGGGACAGATCAATGCTGAACTCTGGAAACACCATATATTTT; size: NA; D: TRBD1; V: TRBV2; J: TRBJ1-3
CDR3: CATSRSGGDETQYF; DNA: TGTGCCACCAGTCGTTCCGGGGGAGACGAGACCCAGTACTTC; size: NA; D: NA; V: TRBV24-1; J: TRBJ2-5
CDR3: CATLNRQGDGYTF; DNA: TGTGCCACCCTTAATCGACAGGGGGATGGCTACACCTTC; size: NA; D: TRBD1; V: TRBV6-5; J: TRBJ1-2
CDR3: CASSTSLAGEQETQYF; DNA: TGTGCCAGCAGCACCTCGCTAGCGGGGGAGCAAGAGACCCAGTACTTC; size: few; D: TRBD2; V: TRBV7-8; J: TRBJ2-5
CDR3: CASSEYADYLDNEQFF; DNA: TGTGCCAGCAGTGAATATGCGGACTATCTCGACAATGAGCAGTTCTTC; size: NA; D: NA; V: TRBV25-1; J: TRBJ2-1
CDR3: CASSGRAMNTGELFF; DNA: TGTGCCAGTAGTGGGAGGGCGATGAACACCGGGGAGCTGTTTTTT; size: once; D: TRBD2; V: TRBV19; J: TRBJ2-2
CDR3: CAISESGVNGELFF; DNA: TGTGCCATCAGTGAGTCAGGGGTGAACGGGGAGCTGTTTTTT; size: NA; D: NA; V: TRBV10-3; J: TRBJ2-2
CDR3: CASSEELTEMNTEAFF; DNA: TGTGCCAGCAGTGAAGAACTGACAGAGATGAACACTGAAGCTTTCTTT; size: NA; D: NA; V: TRBV25-1; J: TRBJ1-1
CDR3: CASSFRQGVTEAFF; DNA: TGTGCCAGCAGCTTCCGACAGGGGGTCACTGAAGCTTTCTTT; size: NA; D: TRBD1; V: TRBV7-2; J: TRBJ1-1